Each of the 17 T cell receptor beta chains below was sequenced from the same sample in a study of T-cell reconstitution after alpha-beta-depleted transplantation in children. Using unique molecular identifiers, the investigators prepared the TCRbeta library. TCRdb reprocessed the PCR reads via MiXCR and lists one record per CDR3 protein. The sample has some 600,000 distinct CDR3 sequences, roughly 13% seen once. The sample here was PBMCs, mostly from graft donor cells, taken 360 days after TCRalphabeta/CD19-depleted stem cell transplant. The origin of the receptors is a male patient between 10 and 17 years old who had a stem cell transplant for acute myeloid leukemia, so the T cells may come from the graft donor.

V usage is TRBV20-1 and J usage is TRBJ2-7; D is unclear. The CDR3 length is 13 residues. The V end was cut by 3 bases, the J end by 2 bases, with 11 bases between. Germline V gives CDR1 DFQATT, CDR2 SNEGSKA (reference sequence). In DNA form, the CDR3 reads TGCAGTGCTAGTCGGTCTCTCGCCTACGAGCAGTACTTC. Protein sequence: CSASRSLAYEQYF.

This chain connects TRBV20-1 to TRBJ2-7, with D uncertain. CDR3 size: 15 residues. Germline CDR1 DFQATT, CDR2 SNEGSKA (reference sequence). Trimming pared 3 bases from V and 2 bases from J, leaving 17 bases between. Here the CDR3 reads CSASGAASLPYEQYF. The CDR3 DNA follows: TGCAGTGCTAGTGGAGCTGCCTCGCTCCCCTACGAGCAGTACTTC.

The DNA of the CDR3 is TGTGCCAGCAGCTTAGCATTTGGGGCGGGACAGGGGGCCTTCGAGCAGTACTTC. Translating gives CASSLAFGAGQGAFEQYF. V and J are TRBV7-2 and TRBJ2-7, with 12 bases aligning to TRBD1. V dropped 0 bases and J dropped 6; count of bases not matched to a gene: 12. This CDR3 is built from 18 residues. Germline V lookup: CDR1 SGHTA, CDR2 FQGNSA. The full variable domain, rest sourced from reference TRBV7-2 and TRBJ2-7, is GAGVSQSPSNKVTEKGKDVELRCDPISGHTALYWYRQSLGQGLEFLIYFQGNSAPDKSGLPSDRFSAERTGGSVSTLTIQRTQQEDSAVYLCASSLAFGAGQGAFEQYFGPGTRLTVT.

This clonotype was observed a single time. The chain couples TRBV19 to TRBJ2-3, with D perhaps matching TRBD1 or TRBD2 (6 bases each). The CDR3 is made up of 15 amino acids. Germline V gene sequence: CDR1 LNHDA, CDR2 SQIVND (reference sequence). V was cut by 3 bases and J by 3 bases, with 13 bases left in between. CDR3 sequence (DNA): TGTGCCAGTAGTATCGAAGGGGGGCAGACAGATACGCAGTATTTT. Its protein product is CASSIEGGQTDTQYF.

This clonotype was counted at least ten times. The chain couples TRBV12-3 or TRBV12-4 to TRBJ2-7; 8 nucleotides agree with TRBD1. The CDR3 sequence is 16 residues long. V lost 5 bases and J lost 1; bases outside the gene matches: 10. Written as DNA, the CDR3 is TGTGCCAGCAGTCCCTCGAGGGACAGGTCTTCCTACGAGCAGTACTTC. It yields the protein CASSPSRDRSSYEQYF.

The sample holds many counts of this clonotype. The rearrangement joins TRBV12-3 or TRBV12-4 to TRBJ2-2, with D unclear. The CDR3 length is 13 residues. The V and J ends lost 4 bases and 1 base respectively, with 4 bases between them. This CDR3 is CASSSLNTGELFF. In DNA, the CDR3 is TGTGCCAGCAGTTCTTTGAACACCGGGGAGCTGTTTTTT.

To note about this clonotype: An end of the junction differs from the germline gene, which may be a read error. The chain carries TRBV7-7 and TRBJ2-5, with 7 bases aligning to TRBD1. The germline V gene encodes CDR1 SSHAT and CDR2 FNYEAQ (reference sequence). This CDR3 is built from 15 residues. This CDR3 reads CASSFLQGYQETQYF. Here the CDR3 DNA reads TGTGCTAGCAGCTTTTTACAGGGGTACCAAGAGACCCAGTACTTC.

The genes are TRBV24-1 and TRBJ1-2, with D unclear. The CDR3 runs to 11 residues. Germline V gives CDR1 KGHDR, CDR2 SFDVKD. The V end lost 2 bases, the J end lost 7 bases, and 4 bases lay between the germline ends. CDR3 sequence reads: CATSDWAGYTF. The CDR3 DNA reads TGTGCCACCAGTGATTGGGCTGGCTACACCTTC.

The chain recombines TRBV12-3 or TRBV12-4 with TRBJ1-4; D not certain. Trimming left V 4 bases short and J 3 bases short, with 12 bases between. This CDR3 has 15 residues. This CDR3 is CASSSTPAANEKLFF. In DNA, the CDR3 is TGTGCCAGCAGTTCTACTCCGGCAGCTAATGAAAAACTGTTTTTT.

The chain joins TRBV28 to TRBJ2-7; 8 bases fit TRBD1. This CDR3 contains 14 residues. J lost 5 bases, V lost 3 bases, and 6 bases had no gene match. Germline V gives CDR1 MDHEN, CDR2 SYDVKM. The CDR3 region has the DNA TGTGCCAGCAGTTTGCCGGGACAGGACGACGAGCAGTACTTC. Translated, it gives CASSLPGQDDEQYF.

This chain connects TRBV19 to TRBJ1-2; D is possibly TRBD1 (5 bases). CDR1 and CDR2 from the germline V gene are LNHDA and SQIVND (reference sequence). The V and J ends lost 8 bases and 6 bases respectively, with 10 bases between them. CDR3 length: 11 amino acids. Here the CDR3 DNA reads TGTGCCAGTTTCTACAGGAATGGCTACACCTTC. Protein product: CASFYRNGYTF.

This clonotype appeared a few times. The chain combines TRBV11-2 with TRBJ2-1; the D gene is possibly TRBD1 (8 bases). CDR1 and CDR2 from the germline V gene are SGHAT and FQNNGV. This CDR3 has 18 residues. Trimming removed 5 bases at V and 3 bases at J, with 23 bases between. The CDR3: CASSETGALIAGYNEQFF. The CDR3, as DNA: TGTGCCAGCAGCGAGACAGGGGCCCTAATAGCGGGCTACAATGAGCAGTTCTTC.

The chain links TRBV18 to TRBJ2-1; D might be TRBD2 (5 bases). V lost 0 bases and J 8 bases, leaving 14 bases between the germline ends. This CDR3 has 15 amino acids. The germline CDR1 and CDR2 sequences are KGHSH and LQKENI. For the CDR3, the DNA is TGTGCCAGCTCACCACCCAACTCACTAGGCCATGAGCAGTTCTTC. Translating gives CASSPPNSLGHEQFF.

The rearrangement joins TRBV5-1 to TRBJ2-2; 11 bases are a match to TRBD2. Germline values: CDR1 SGHRS, CDR2 YFSETQ. There are 16 residues in the CDR3. Trimming at V came to 7 bases and at J to 5 bases, leaving 10 bases not matched to a gene. CDR3 sequence reads: CASRPLAGEVTGELFF. CDR3 bases: TGCGCCAGCCGCCCACTAGCGGGAGAGGTAACCGGGGAGCTGTTTTTT.

This clonotype was detected a few times. Written as DNA, the CDR3 is TGCGCCAGCAGCCAAGATTTAGATCTGGGCACCTACGAGCAGTACTTC. Translating it yields CASSQDLDLGTYEQYF. The genes are TRBV4-3 and TRBJ2-7; D is unclear. Germline-derived CDR1 and CDR2 are LGHNA and YSLEER. V was clipped by 0 bases and J by 2 bases, with 14 bases between them. The length of the CDR3 is 16 residues.

This clonotype came up once. One junction end does not reproduce the germline sequence, and a read error may be involved. The rearrangement joins TRBV20-1 to TRBJ2-7, with TRBD1 matching over 8 bases. CDR1 is DFQATT and CDR2 is SNEGSKA in the germline V gene (reference sequence). CDR3 size: 22 residues. For the CDR3, the DNA is TGCTGTGCTAGAGATCGGGAAGTGTCCAGGGGGCGAATAATATGGGATCTTTACGAGCAGTACTTC. This codes for CCARDREVSRGRIIWDLYEQYF.

The chain is built from TRBV4-2 and TRBJ2-3; TRBD2 matches 12 bases. This CDR3 region has 16 residues. CDR1 and CDR2 from the germline V gene are LGHNA and YNFKEQ. Losses at the gene ends were 2 bases for V and 4 bases for J; bases not matched to a gene: 4. As DNA, the CDR3 is TGTGCCAGCAGCCAAAATAGACTAGCGGGAGCAGATACGCAGTATTTT. Protein sequence: CASSQNRLAGADTQYF.